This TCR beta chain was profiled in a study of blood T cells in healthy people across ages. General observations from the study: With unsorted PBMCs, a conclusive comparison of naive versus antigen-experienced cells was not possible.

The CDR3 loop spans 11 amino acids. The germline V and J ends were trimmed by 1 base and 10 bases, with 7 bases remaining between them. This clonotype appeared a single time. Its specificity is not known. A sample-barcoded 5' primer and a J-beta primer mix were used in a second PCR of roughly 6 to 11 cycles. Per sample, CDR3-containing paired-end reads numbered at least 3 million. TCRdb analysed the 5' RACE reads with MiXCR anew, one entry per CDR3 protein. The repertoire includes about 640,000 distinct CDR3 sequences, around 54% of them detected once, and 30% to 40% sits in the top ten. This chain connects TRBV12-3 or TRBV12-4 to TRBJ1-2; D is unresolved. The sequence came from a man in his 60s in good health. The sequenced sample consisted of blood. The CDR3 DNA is TGTGCCAGCAGTTTAGGTGCGGTCTACACCTTC. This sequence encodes CASSLGAVYTF.